The entry below gives a single TCR beta chain sequence along with its context. The antigen remains undetermined. With 6 bases clipped from V and 8 bases from J, the junction kept 14 bases outside the gene matches. The CDR3 extends over 16 amino acids. The germline V gene has CDR1 SEHNR and CDR2 FQNEAQ (reference sequence). The data belong to a study of T cells after yellow fever vaccination. Study-level information: Each low-cell-number fraction was prepared by means of SMART-Seq v4 Ultra Low Input. General study results and limits: The study found a weaker secondary response that peaked faster, day 5 versus 15. Most clones from primary vaccination resurfaced after the booster (around 97% CD4, around 89% CD8).

Synthesis of TCR cDNA relied on 5'RACE template switching, which attached a universal primer site and UMIs. Each CDR3 protein is one row after TCRdb ran MiXCR on the 5' RACE reads. The table includes 500,000 to 650,000 distinct CDR3 sequences, more than 9% detected once. The clonotype originates from a man aged 25 to 40 who received the YFV17D yellow fever vaccine. Specimen: PBMCs, collected on the day of the yellow fever booster vaccination. V gene TRBV7-9 combines with J gene TRBJ2-1; 9 positions match TRBD2. As DNA, the CDR3 is TGTGCCAGCAGATTATCTCGGGCTAGCGGGAACCATGAGCAGTTCTTC. The encoded protein is CASRLSRASGNHEQFF.